This passage covers 13 T cell receptor beta chains from one sample sequenced in a study of technical replicates of blood from several donors (dated 2017 in TCRdb). The library was prepared using the immunoSEQ multiplex PCR assay. TCRdb took over this immuneACCESS table, retaining in-frame rearrangements with V and J assigned. Such tables are incomplete; in checked studies, under half of the missing clones stem from an unresolved V gene, and the remainder is unexplained. A total of around 100,000 clones appear in this sample, more than 85% of them only once. The ten largest account for approximately 0.35% of the sample. The sequencing sample was made of T cells isolated from PBMCs. Receptors were obtained from a human donor in good health.

The chain links TRBV7-2 to TRBJ2-7; 10 nucleotides line up with TRBD2. V dropped 4 bases and J dropped 0; count of bases not matched to a gene: 3. Germline loops: CDR1 SGHTA, CDR2 FQGNSA. This CDR3 has 15 amino acids. The CDR3 spells CASSWGLARSYEQYF. In DNA, the CDR3 is TGTGCCAGCAGCTGGGGACTAGCGCGCTCCTACGAGCAGTACTTC.

The chain employs TRBV28 and TRBJ1-2; weak D call: TRBD1 (5 bases). Trimming removed 5 bases at V and 8 bases at J, with 12 bases between. The CDR3 consists of 12 residues. In germline, CDR1 is MDHEN, CDR2 SYDVKM. The CDR3 loop is CASSKVGEGYTF. Written as DNA, the CDR3 is TGTGCCAGCAGTAAGGTAGGGGAAGGCTACACCTTC.

The chain employs TRBV27 and TRBJ1-1, with D possibly matching TRBD1 (6 bases). V gave up 7 bases and J gave up 9 bases, with 12 bases separating them. The CDR3 is 11 amino acids. CDR1 MNHEY and CDR2 SMNVEV come from the germline V gene (reference sequence). The chain's CDR3 is CASTGRGKAFF. In DNA form, the CDR3 reads TGTGCCAGCACCGGAAGGGGGAAAGCTTTCTTT.

This sequence joins TRBV5-1 and TRBJ2-3; no clear D gene. V dropped 4 bases and J dropped 13 bases, with 16 bases sitting between them. The CDR3 extends over 12 amino acids. Germline V gene data show CDR1 as SGHRS and CDR2 as YFSETQ. This CDR3 is CASSPGPSREYF. CDR3 coding DNA: TGCGCCAGCAGCCCCGGTCCCAGTCGGGAGTATTTT. Variable domain in full (rest from reference TRBV5-1 and TRBJ2-3): KAGVTQTPRYLIKTRGQQVTLSCSPISGHRSVSWYQQTPGQGLQFLFEYFSETQRNKGNFPGRFSGRQFSNSRSEMNVSTLELGDSALYLCASSPGPSREYFGPGTRLTVL.

This chain uses TRBV10-3 with TRBJ2-7; TRBD1 agrees at 10 bases. In germline, CDR1 is ENHRY, CDR2 SYGVKD. Trimming at V came to 3 bases and at J to 3 bases, leaving 2 bases not matched to a gene. The CDR3 has 14 amino acids. In DNA form, the CDR3 reads TGTGCCATCAGTGATGGGACAGGGGACTACGAGCAGTACTTC. Translating gives CAISDGTGDYEQYF.

V gene TRBV30 combines with J gene TRBJ2-7; 9 nucleotides line up with TRBD2. This CDR3 comprises 14 residues. Looked up from germline, CDR1 is GTSNPN and CDR2 is SVGIG (reference sequence). V dropped 3 bases and J dropped 2; count of bases not matched to a gene: 5. CDR3 DNA sequence: TGTGCCTGGAGGGGACCTAGCGGGGCCTACGAGCAGTACTTC. This codes for CAWRGPSGAYEQYF.

This rearrangement joins TRBV7-9 to TRBJ2-7, with 7 bases that match TRBD2. V was pared by 1 base and J by 6 bases, with 3 bases of the junction left unmatched. This CDR3 contains 13 residues. Germline values: CDR1 SEHNR, CDR2 FQNEAQ (reference sequence). The CDR3 loop is CASSLGGGLEQYF. Written as DNA, the CDR3 is TGTGCCAGCAGCTTAGGGGGGGGACTCGAGCAGTACTTC.

The CDR3 spells CAWSVGAGEIYEQYF. The CDR3 DNA is TGTGCCTGGAGTGTTGGGGCGGGAGAGATTTACGAGCAGTACTTC. The chain employs TRBV30 and TRBJ2-7, with 7 bases identical to TRBD2. The CDR3 has 15 amino acids. CDR1 GTSNPN and CDR2 SVGIG come from the germline V gene (reference sequence). Losses at the gene ends were 0 bases for V and 4 bases for J; bases not matched to a gene: 9.

The chain carries TRBV4-1 and TRBJ1-4; 9 nucleotides match TRBD1. CDR3 length: 17 amino acids. CDR1 and CDR2 from the germline V gene are MGHRA and YSYEKL. The V segment lost 3 bases and the J segment 4 bases; nucleotides outside the gene matches: 9. The CDR3 reads CASSHRRDREINEKLFF. The CDR3 DNA reads as TGCGCCAGCAGCCATCGTAGGGACAGGGAAATTAATGAAAAACTGTTTTTT.

This clone has just one count. The rearrangement links TRBV19 to TRBJ1-3, with D possibly matching TRBD1 (6 bases). V lost 8 bases, J lost 0 bases, and 17 bases lay in between. Looked up from germline, CDR1 is LNHDA and CDR2 is SQIVND (reference sequence). The CDR3 loop spans 16 amino acids. CDR3 nucleotide sequence: TGTGCCAGTCATAGGGGGGGACTTACCTCTGGAAACACCATATATTTT. Its protein is CASHRGGLTSGNTIYF.

The chain is built from TRBV27 and TRBJ2-7, with 7 bases aligning to TRBD1. This CDR3 has 14 amino acids. From germline, CDR1 is MNHEY and CDR2 SMNVEV (reference sequence). V was pared by 7 bases and J by 2 bases, with 8 bases of the junction left unmatched. The CDR3 sequence: CASKGQYQAYEQYF. CDR3 nucleotide sequence: TGTGCCAGCAAGGGACAGTACCAGGCCTACGAGCAGTACTTC.

The CDR3 sequence is CASSFRDGGYEQYF. CDR3 nucleotide sequence: TGTGCCAGTAGTTTCCGGGACGGGGGCTACGAGCAGTACTTC. The chain employs TRBV19 and TRBJ2-7, with D tentatively TRBD2 (6 bases). Trimming took 5 bases from V and 3 from J, leaving 14 bases between them. This CDR3 region has 14 residues. Germline CDR1 is LNHDA and CDR2 is SQIVND (reference sequence).

The rearrangement joins TRBV7-9 to TRBJ2-1; TRBD1 agrees at 8 bases. V trimming: 4 bases; J trimming: 8 bases; junction bases outside the gene matches: 13. CDR1 and CDR2 from the germline V gene are SEHNR and FQNEAQ (reference sequence). The CDR3 loop spans 16 amino acids. CDR3 sequence: CASSSHLTRQGHEQFF. The CDR3 region has the DNA TGTGCCAGCAGCTCACACCTAACGAGACAGGGGCATGAGCAGTTCTTC.